The T cell receptor beta chain described here comes from a study of T cell responses to AZD1222 COVID-19 vaccine (dated by TCRdb to 2020 to 2023). About the study as a whole: Because spike-specific TCR depth and breadth did not differ between the two schedules, AZD1222 recipients who got a second dose at roughly 4 weeks were pooled with those who got a second dose at roughly 12 weeks. TCR sequencing was performed for 230 to 250 trial participants, of whom roughly 200 were given two doses of AZD1222 and about 25 were given two doses of MenACWY control vaccine. Trial participants were enrolled by age into subgroups of 18-55, 56-69 and 70-plus years, and roughly 150, 30 and 60 TCR-sequenced participants, respectively, were included in these subgroups. Beyond this particular receptor, the publication reports: Spike-specific TCR breadth and depth rose significantly after two AZD1222 doses compared with day 0 and with MenACWY recipients. Participants were mostly white British and included more females than males, and it was suggested by the authors that clonal diversity may have been underestimated. Conclusions about previously exposed vaccinees are limited because only a handful of AZD1222 recipients were SARS-CoV-2 seropositive at baseline. The 56-69-year group was small, and its depth increase did not reach significance, likely because of low power. Because no day 14 peak-response samples were available, repertoires were characterized only after the peak T cell response. Vaccine-associated CD4 TCRs spanned the whole spike protein, with dominant responses in regions 160-218 and 743-854. Epitopes outside the regions mutated in the B.1.351 and B.1.1.7 variants were reportedly recognized by nearly half of the unique spike-specific TCRs.

On this clone itself: The antigen it recognizes is unknown. One base away there is no much larger clone; base qualities are not given.

The CDR3 regions of human TCRbeta chains were subjected to immunosequencing. In the original analysis: TCRs in the repertoires were matched against a reference library of SARS-CoV-2-specific TCRs that had been generated with the MIRA antigen-specificity platform. Breadth was defined as the fraction of unique TCRs that were SARS-CoV-2-associated. Depth was defined as the fraction of total T cells that were SARS-CoV-2-associated. Using the MIRA data, each spike-specific TCR was mapped to the spike region that the TCR reacts to and placed in a CD4 or CD8 class. Log10-transformed breadth and depth values were compared by one-way ANOVA with Sidak's multiple comparisons tests. Here the immuneACCESS table is served through TCRdb, limited to in-frame sequences with V and J called. Missing clones are a known gap in these copies; in checked studies unresolved V genes cover under half, and the rest lacks a known reason. The V and J calls and clone size were taken over from that table, and D and trimming were inferred from the DNA. The sample table lists some 94,000 clones, roughly nine tenths of them with a count of one. Around 3.1% of the sample goes to the ten largest clones.

CDR1 is given as ENHRY and CDR2 as SYGVKD, both from the germline V gene. V was cut back by 4 bases and J by 3 bases, leaving a gap of 16 bases between them. The CDR3 numbers 15 residues from cysteine through phenylalanine. The retained sequence is limited to the CDR3, 45 bases, with the frame set at the first base. Read against the paper, the sample's time point label means: baseline before first vaccination. The vaccinee samples were drawn from two UK trials, COV001 and COV002, one of which was a single-blind randomized controlled phase 2/3 trial testing AZD1222 (ChAdOx1 nCoV-19) in healthy adults. For TCRbeta chain sequencing, PBMC samples were collected from trial participants at day 0 and at day 28 after the second dose.

This sequence was found in an adult in good health. The V and J segments used are TRBV10-3 and TRBJ2-7; no D gene is confidently identified. Sample: peripheral blood, taken on day 0 of AZD1222 vaccination. CDR3 region: CAISGNTDSFYEQYF. The nucleotide sequence reads as follows: TGTGCCATCAGTGGTAACACGGATTCGTTCTACGAGCAGTACTTC.